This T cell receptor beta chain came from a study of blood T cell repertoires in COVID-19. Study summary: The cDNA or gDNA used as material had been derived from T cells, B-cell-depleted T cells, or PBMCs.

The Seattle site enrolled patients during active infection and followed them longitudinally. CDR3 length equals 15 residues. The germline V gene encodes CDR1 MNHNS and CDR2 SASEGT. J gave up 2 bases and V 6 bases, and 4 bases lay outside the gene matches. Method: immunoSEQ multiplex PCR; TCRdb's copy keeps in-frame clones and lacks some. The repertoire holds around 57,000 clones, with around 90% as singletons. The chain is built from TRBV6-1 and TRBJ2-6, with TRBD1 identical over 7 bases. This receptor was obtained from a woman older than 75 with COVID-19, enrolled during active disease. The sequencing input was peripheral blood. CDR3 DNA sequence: TGTGCCAGCAGAAACAGGGGTGCTGGGGCCAACGTCCTGACTTTC. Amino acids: CASRNRGAGANVLTF.